This T cell receptor (beta chain) was profiled in a study of OX40 agonist ivuxolimab in advanced cancers. Whole-study context: Patients assigned to dose escalation were diagnosed with hepatocellular carcinoma, melanoma, renal cell or head and neck cancer. Therapy given before enrollment (anti-PD-1, anti-PD-L1 or anti-CTLA-4) was allowed, and around 41% had some.

V trimming: 5 bases; J trimming: 2 bases; junction bases outside the gene matches: 12. Germline CDR1 is SGHAT and CDR2 is FQNNGV. The CDR3 is 18 residues long. Clones were read by immunoSEQ multiplex PCR, and TCRdb kept only the in-frame ones, dropping some. The sample includes tens of thousands of clones, about 86% of them seen just once. The receptor was isolated from an adult with an advanced solid tumor such as melanoma, head and neck, liver or kidney cancer. This chain uses TRBV11-2 with TRBJ2-6, with 7 bases fitting TRBD1. Material: CD4+ or CD8+ T cells sorted from blood, obtained in a trial of the OX40 agonist ivuxolimab. In DNA form, the CDR3 reads TGTGCCAGCAGCGAAACCCACAGGGGAAGGGCTGGGGCCAACGTCCTGACTTTC. Encoded protein: CASSETHRGRAGANVLTF.